This TCR beta chain was profiled in a study of T cells after yellow fever vaccination. With respect to this clonotype: Its antigen is unknown.

MiXCR was run by TCRdb on the 5' RACE reads, yielding one entry per CDR3 protein. The sample has hundreds of thousands of distinct CDR3 sequences; about 12% are singletons. Study-level points and caveats: A secondary response was less intense yet reached its peak sooner, at day 5 versus 15.

The V segment lost 0 bases and the J segment 0 bases; nucleotides outside the gene matches: 2. The V gene's germline CDR1 is SGHTA and CDR2 FQGNSA. The CDR3 totals 15 residues. Source: CD4+ T cells sorted from PBMCs, taken 15 days after the yellow fever booster vaccination. The V and J genes are TRBV7-2 and TRBJ2-7; 7 bases match TRBD2. The sequence was obtained from a man between 18 and 35 years old who received the YFV17D yellow fever vaccine. The CDR3 sequence: CASSLASGPSYEQYV. CDR3 DNA: TGTGCCAGCAGCTTAGCTAGCGGGCCCTCCTACGAGCAGTACGTC.